This entry features one T cell receptor (beta chain) sequence. CDR3 length equals 17 residues. This sample was included in a study of blood T cell repertoires in COVID-19. Measured with immunoSEQ multiplex PCR; TCRdb has only the in-frame clones, and not every one. The top ten hold 4.5% to 6.5% of the sample, which has around 100,000 clones, about 90% seen once. V gene TRBV21-1 combines with J gene TRBJ2-3; TRBD1 is the table's D call and was not checked against the DNA. TRBV21-1 is a pseudogene locus. The source material was peripheral blood. The receptor was derived from a human donor in a cohort sampled during active COVID-19. CDR3 DNA sequence: TGTGCCAGCAGCAAATCAAGGGGATTGGGCGACACAGATACGCAGTATTTT. Its protein product is CASSKSRGLGDTDTQYF.